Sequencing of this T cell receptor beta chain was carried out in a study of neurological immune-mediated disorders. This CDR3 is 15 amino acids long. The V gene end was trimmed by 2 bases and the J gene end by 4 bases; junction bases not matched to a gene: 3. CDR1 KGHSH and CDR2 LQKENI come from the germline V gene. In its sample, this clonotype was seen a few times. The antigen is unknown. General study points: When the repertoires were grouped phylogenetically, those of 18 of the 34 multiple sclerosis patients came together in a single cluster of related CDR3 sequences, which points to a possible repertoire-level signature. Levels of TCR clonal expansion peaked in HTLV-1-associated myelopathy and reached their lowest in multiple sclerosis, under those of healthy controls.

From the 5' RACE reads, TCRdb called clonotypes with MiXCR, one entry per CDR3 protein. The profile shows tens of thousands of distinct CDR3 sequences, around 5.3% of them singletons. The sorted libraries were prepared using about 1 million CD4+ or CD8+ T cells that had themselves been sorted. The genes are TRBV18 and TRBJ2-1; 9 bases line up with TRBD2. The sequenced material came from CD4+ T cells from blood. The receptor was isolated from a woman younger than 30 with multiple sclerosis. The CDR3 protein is CASSPIAGDYNEQFF. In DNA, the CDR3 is TGTGCCAGCTCACCAATAGCGGGGGATTACAATGAGCAGTTCTTC. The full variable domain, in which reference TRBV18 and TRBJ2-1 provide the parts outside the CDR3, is NAGVMQNPRHLVRRRGQEARLRCSPMKGHSHVYWYRQLPEEGLKFMVYLQKENIIDESGMPKERFSAEFPKEGPSILRIQQVVRGDSAAYFCASSPIAGDYNEQFFGPGTRLTVL.